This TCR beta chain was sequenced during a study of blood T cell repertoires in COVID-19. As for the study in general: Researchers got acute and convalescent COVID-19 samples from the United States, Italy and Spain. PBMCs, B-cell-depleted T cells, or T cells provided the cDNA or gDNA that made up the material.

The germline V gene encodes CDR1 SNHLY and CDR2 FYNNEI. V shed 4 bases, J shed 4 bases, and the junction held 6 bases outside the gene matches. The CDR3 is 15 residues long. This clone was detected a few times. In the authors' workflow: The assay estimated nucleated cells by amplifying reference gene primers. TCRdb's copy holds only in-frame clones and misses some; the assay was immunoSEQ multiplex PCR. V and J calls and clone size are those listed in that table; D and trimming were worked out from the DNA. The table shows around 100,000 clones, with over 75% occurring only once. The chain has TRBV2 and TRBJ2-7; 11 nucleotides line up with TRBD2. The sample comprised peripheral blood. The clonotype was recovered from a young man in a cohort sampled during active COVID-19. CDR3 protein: CASSVRASGGYEQYF. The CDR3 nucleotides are TGTGCCAGCAGTGTAAGGGCTAGCGGGGGGTACGAGCAGTACTTC.